Shown below are 31 T cell receptor beta chains from a single sample sequenced in a study of T-cell reconstitution after alpha-beta-depleted transplantation in children. Preparing the TCRbeta library involved the use of unique molecular identifiers. In TCRdb, the PCR reads were re-called with MiXCR into one record per CDR3 protein. The profile shows hundreds of thousands of distinct CDR3 sequences, approximately 12% of them singletons. This specimen consisted of PBMCs from the stem cell graft donor, obtained from the stem cell graft. The receptors were gathered from a human donor who donated a stem cell graft to a child with acute lymphoblastic leukemia.

This clonotype was picked up a small number of times. The genes are TRBV28 and TRBJ2-2, with 8 bases matching TRBD1. Germline CDR1 and CDR2: MDHEN and SYDVKM. V shed 5 bases, J shed 1 base, and the junction held 9 bases outside the gene matches. The length of the CDR3 is 17 residues. CDR3 loop: CASSPPRGTGNTGELFF. In nucleotides, the CDR3 is TGTGCCAGCAGTCCCCCAAGGGGGACAGGGAACACCGGGGAGCTGTTTTTT. The full variable domain, completed using reference TRBV28 and TRBJ2-2, is DVKVTQSSRYLVKRTGEKVFLECVQDMDHENMFWYRQDPGLGLRLIYFSYDVKMKEKGDIPEGYSVSREKKERFSLILESASTNQTSMYLCASSPPRGTGNTGELFFGEGSRLTVL.

Ten or more counts support this clonotype. J is TRBJ2-2 and V is TRBV5-1; 7 bases agree with TRBD1. CDR1 and CDR2 from the germline V gene are SGHRS and YFSETQ. After removal of 9 bases from V and 4 bases from J, the junction contained 15 bases not matched to a gene. The CDR3 sequence is 16 residues long. CDR3 nucleotide sequence: TGCGCCACCGGTCAATATCAGAGGGGGCGCACCGGGGAGCTGTTTTTT. Amino acid sequence: CATGQYQRGRTGELFF.

This clonotype was observed at least ten times. J is TRBJ1-5 and V is TRBV5-6; 9 nucleotides align to TRBD1. In germline, CDR1 is SGHDT, CDR2 YYEEEE. Trimming took 6 bases from V and 5 from J; bases not matched to a gene: 6. The CDR3 covers 14 residues. CDR3 nucleotides: TGTGCCAGCATGGACAGGGGCGCGGATCAGCCCCAGCATTTT. Its translation: CASMDRGADQPQHF.

This clonotype has ten or more counts. The V call is TRBV18, the J call TRBJ2-1; D assignment may be TRBD1 or TRBD2 (5 bases each). This CDR3 region has 15 residues. V dropped 3 bases and J dropped 6 bases, with 15 bases sitting between them. Per germline, CDR1 KGHSH and CDR2 LQKENI. The CDR3 sequence: CASSPGTLHTNEQFF. CDR3 DNA: TGTGCCAGCTCACCGGGGACGCTACACACCAATGAGCAGTTCTTC. The variable domain in full, completed from reference TRBV18 and TRBJ2-1, reads NAGVMQNPRHLVRRRGQEARLRCSPMKGHSHVYWYRQLPEEGLKFMVYLQKENIIDESGMPKERFSAEFPKEGPSILRIQQVVRGDSAAYFCASSPGTLHTNEQFFGPGTRLTVL.

The table lists this clonotype with many counts. The V call is TRBV29-1, the J call TRBJ2-7; 10 nucleotides align to TRBD2. CDR3 size: 14 residues. After removal of 6 bases from V and 0 bases from J, the junction contained 5 bases not matched to a gene. From germline, CDR1 is SQVTM and CDR2 ANQGSEA. The CDR3: CSVSLAGVSYEQYF. CDR3 DNA: TGCAGCGTCTCTCTAGCGGGAGTCTCCTACGAGCAGTACTTC.

With respect to this clonotype: At one end, the junction sequence differs from germline, possibly due to a read error. The CDR3 DNA follows: TGCGGTGCGACCGACCCAGGGGGCAGGCAGCCCCAGCATTTT. Translating gives CGATDPGGRQPQHF. This rearrangement joins TRBV20-1 to TRBJ1-5; 8 positions agree with TRBD1. The CDR3 consists of 14 residues. In germline, CDR1 is DFQATT, CDR2 SNEGSKA (reference sequence).

This clonotype has a count of ten or more. The gene calls are TRBV12-3 or TRBV12-4 and TRBJ1-2; D is possibly TRBD1 (5 bases). The ends were cut back, 4 bases at V and 4 bases at J, with 10 bases in the middle. The CDR3 extends over 13 amino acids. Here the CDR3 DNA reads TGTGCCAGCAGTTCGACAGTTTTCTATGGCTACACCTTC. Translated, it gives CASSSTVFYGYTF.

This clonotype was counted a few times. V is TRBV6-5 and J is TRBJ1-6; D gene unclear. Germline values: CDR1 MNHEY, CDR2 SVGAGI. V shed 3 bases and J shed 6 bases, with 9 bases lying between them. The CDR3 is 14 residues long. CDR3 nucleotide sequence: TGTGCCAGCAGTTATGGTCGACTTAATTCACCCCTCCACTTT. As protein: CASSYGRLNSPLHF.

This clonotype has more than one count but fewer than ten. The chain joins TRBV7-8 to TRBJ2-5; 8 nucleotides align to TRBD2. With V trimmed by 5 bases and J by 5 bases, 13 bases remained unmatched. The germline CDR1 and CDR2 sequences are SGHVS and FQNEAQ. The CDR3 consists of 16 residues. The CDR3 DNA follows: TGTGCCAGCAGCCTCCCCCAGTGGCGGGGGGCGGAGACCCAGTACTTC. Protein product: CASSLPQWRGAETQYF. Full variable domain (remainder filled in from reference TRBV7-8 and TRBJ2-5): GAGVSQSPRYKVAKRGQDVALRCDPISGHVSLFWYQQALGQGPEFLTYFQNEAQLDKSGLPSDRFFAERPEGSVSTLKIQRTQQEDSAVYLCASSLPQWRGAETQYFGPGTRLLVL.

This clonotype was detected ten times or more. The chain joins TRBV6-6 to TRBJ2-7; D is ambiguous. Germline V gene sequence: CDR1 MNHNY, CDR2 SVGAGI (reference sequence). V dropped 4 bases and J dropped 2 bases, with 6 bases sitting between them. The CDR3 totals 12 residues. Here the CDR3 reads CASSWQAYEQYF. The CDR3 coding sequence is TGTGCCAGCAGTTGGCAAGCCTACGAGCAGTACTTC.

Ten or more counts support this clonotype. The chain has TRBV3-1 and TRBJ2-7, with 10 bases that match TRBD1. There are 16 residues in the CDR3. The germline CDR1 and CDR2 sequences are LGHDT and YNNKEL (reference sequence). The junction had 12 bases not matched to a gene; V was cut back by 5 bases and J by 5 bases. The CDR3 sequence: CASSARDRGWLNEQYF. CDR3 bases: TGTGCCAGCAGCGCCCGGGACAGGGGATGGCTGAACGAGCAGTACTTC.

This clonotype occurred many times. The rearrangement links TRBV30 to TRBJ1-4; unclear D gene. The germline V and J ends were trimmed by 3 bases and 8 bases, with 16 bases remaining between them. Germline V gene data show CDR1 as GTSNPN and CDR2 as SVGIG (reference sequence). This CDR3 has 14 amino acids. CDR3 region: CAWSPALETEKLFF. As DNA, the CDR3 is TGTGCCTGGAGCCCGGCTCTCGAGACCGAAAAACTGTTTTTT.

This clonotype appeared many times. The rearrangement uses TRBV12-3 or TRBV12-4 and TRBJ2-5; D gene ambiguous. The ends were cut back, 1 base at V and 9 bases at J, with 9 bases in the middle. The CDR3 is 12 amino acids. CDR3 nucleotide sequence: TGTGCCAGCAGTTTAGAAGATCTGGCCCAGTACTTC. Translation gives CASSLEDLAQYF.

This clonotype was recorded many times. This rearrangement joins TRBV20-1 to TRBJ2-7, with D possibly being TRBD2 (5 bases). CDR3 length: 12 residues. Germline CDR1 and CDR2: DFQATT and SNEGSKA (reference sequence). Trimming shortened V by 6 bases and J by 3 bases, and 12 bases separated the two germline ends. The CDR3 is CSAPDLNYEQYF. The CDR3 nucleotides read TGCAGTGCCCCGGACTTAAACTACGAGCAGTACTTC.

There are many counts of this clonotype. CDR3 in amino acids: CASLGGRSSKNIQYF. For the CDR3, the DNA is TGTGCCAGCCTCGGGGGGAGGTCAAGCAAAAACATTCAGTACTTC. The V and J genes are TRBV6-1 and TRBJ2-4; TRBD2 matches 7 bases. Trimming at V came to 8 bases and at J to 3 bases, leaving 10 bases not matched to a gene. The CDR3 spans 15 residues. The germline CDR1 and CDR2 sequences are MNHNS and SASEGT.

Remarks on this clonotype: A read error may explain this, as a much larger clone is one base away. The chain carries TRBV6-5 and TRBJ2-2; D gene uncertain. Trimming cost V 2 bases and J 6 bases, with 4 bases left between them. Germline V CDR1 and CDR2: MNHEY, SVGAGI. There are 12 residues in the CDR3. CDR3 in DNA: TGTGCCAGCAGTTACGCGCCCGGGGAGCTGTTTTTT. Translation: CASSYAPGELFF.

This clonotype was seen at least ten times. The chain employs TRBV18 and TRBJ2-1; 8 bases agree with TRBD1. Germline assignment: CDR1 KGHSH and CDR2 LQKENI. The V gene end was trimmed by 4 bases and the J gene end by 6 bases; junction bases not matched to a gene: 2. The CDR3 is made up of 13 amino acids. The CDR3 DNA follows: TGTGCCAGCTCACAGGGACAGGCCAATGAGCAGTTCTTC. As protein: CASSQGQANEQFF. The full variable domain, with the rest looked up from reference TRBV18 and TRBJ2-1, is NAGVMQNPRHLVRRRGQEARLRCSPMKGHSHVYWYRQLPEEGLKFMVYLQKENIIDESGMPKERFSAEFPKEGPSILRIQQVVRGDSAAYFCASSQGQANEQFFGPGTRLTVL.

There are many counts of this clonotype. The chain joins TRBV13 to TRBJ2-2, with D unresolved. This CDR3 contains 15 residues. Germline V CDR1 and CDR2: PRHDT, FYEKMQ (reference sequence). V was clipped by 3 bases and J by 0 bases, with 8 bases between them. In nucleotides, the CDR3 is TGTGCCAGCAGCTTCGGTTTACCGAACACCGGGGAGCTGTTTTTT. This encodes CASSFGLPNTGELFF.

The genes are TRBV6-1 and TRBJ2-4; TRBD1 or TRBD2 may be the D gene (5 bases each). Trimming stripped 5 bases from V and 9 bases from J, with 17 bases between. The CDR3 runs 14 residues. Germline CDR1 MNHNS, CDR2 SASEGT. CDR3 residues: CASSTYGGRGIQYF. The CDR3 DNA sequence: TGTGCCAGCAGTACCTATGGGGGTCGCGGCATTCAGTACTTC.

This clonotype has ten or more counts. The chain links TRBV5-1 to TRBJ2-3, with 10 bases fitting TRBD2. This CDR3 region has 15 residues. Unmatched junction bases numbered 8, after V lost 4 bases and J lost 6 bases. Germline CDR1 reads SGHRS; CDR2 reads YFSETQ. As DNA, the CDR3 is TGCGCCAGCAGCCAGCGGGGGGGCCCCCCCGATACGCAGTATTTT. This translates into CASSQRGGPPDTQYF. Drawing the rest from reference TRBV5-1 and TRBJ2-3, the complete variable domain is KAGVTQTPRYLIKTRGQQVTLSCSPISGHRSVSWYQQTPGQGLQFLFEYFSETQRNKGNFPGRFSGRQFSNSRSEMNVSTLELGDSALYLCASSQRGGPPDTQYFGPGTRLTVL.

Ten or more counts support this clonotype. The chain recombines TRBV27 with TRBJ1-2; 8 nucleotides align to TRBD1. CDR1 and CDR2 from the germline V gene are MNHEY and SMNVEV (reference sequence). This CDR3 is built from 15 residues. With 5 bases clipped from V and 3 bases from J, the junction kept 8 bases outside the gene matches. CDR3 region: CASSRQGRLDYGYTF. The CDR3, as DNA: TGTGCCAGCAGTAGACAGGGGCGCCTCGACTATGGCTACACCTTC.

This clonotype was found many times. The chain uses TRBV6-2 or TRBV6-3 and TRBJ2-7; TRBD1 aligns across 7 bases. The CDR3 is made up of 15 amino acids. Losses at the gene ends were 5 bases for V and 2 bases for J; bases not matched to a gene: 9. Per germline, CDR1 MNHEY and CDR2 SVGEGT. This CDR3 reads CASSTGDSLTYEQYF. In DNA form, the CDR3 reads TGTGCCAGCAGTACCGGGGACAGCCTAACCTACGAGCAGTACTTC.

The chain links TRBV10-1 to TRBJ1-1; D is undetermined. Germline-derived CDR1 and CDR2 are WNHNN and SYGVQD (reference sequence). The CDR3 is 14 residues long. Trimming removed 3 bases at V and 6 bases at J, with 14 bases between. The CDR3 here is CASSDSPGRPEAFF. CDR3 in DNA: TGCGCCAGCAGTGACTCGCCCGGAAGGCCTGAAGCTTTCTTT.

This clonotype was recorded at least ten times. J is TRBJ2-2 and V is TRBV15; 8 bases map to TRBD1. This CDR3 spans 13 amino acids. Germline values: CDR1 LNHNV, CDR2 YYDKDF (reference sequence). V was clipped by 5 bases and J by 7 bases; unmatched bases: 3. The chain's CDR3 is CATSPGGFGELFF. The CDR3 nucleotides are TGTGCCACCAGCCCAGGGGGCTTCGGGGAGCTGTTTTTT.

This clonotype was seen a few times. The junction does not match germline at one end; this may be a read error. The chain is built from TRBV27 and TRBJ2-7, with TRBD2 matching over 7 bases. The CDR3 contains 13 residues. The germline V gene has CDR1 MNHEY and CDR2 SMNVEV (reference sequence). CDR3 sequence (DNA): TGTGCCAGTTCCGGGGGGAGTACCTACGAGCGGTACTTC. Translated, it gives CASSGGSTYERYF.

This clonotype came up many times. The V and J genes are TRBV11-2 and TRBJ2-7; the D is unclear. CDR1 SGHAT and CDR2 FQNNGV come from the germline V gene. V was cut by 0 bases and J by 1 base, with 16 bases left in between. This CDR3 is built from 17 residues. In DNA, the CDR3 is TGTGCCAGCAGCTTAGATCAATGGACGTTAAAGTCCTACGAGCAGTACTTC. Its translation is CASSLDQWTLKSYEQYF.

This clonotype has ten or more counts. The CDR3 region is CASSQDIRLARNEQFF. CDR3 nucleotide sequence: TGCGCCAGCAGCCAAGATATTAGACTAGCGCGAAATGAGCAGTTCTTC. V is TRBV4-1 and J is TRBJ2-1, with TRBD2 identical over 8 bases. CDR1 is MGHRA and CDR2 is YSYEKL in the germline V gene. Trimming at V came to 0 bases and at J to 7 bases, leaving 8 bases not matched to a gene. This CDR3 spans 16 amino acids.

V gene TRBV18 combines with J gene TRBJ2-2; TRBD2 might be the D (5 bases). CDR3 length: 15 amino acids. The ends were cut back, 0 bases at V and 6 bases at J, with 11 bases in the middle. Germline V gene lookup returns CDR1 KGHSH and CDR2 LQKENI. The chain's CDR3 is CASSPPAPGAGELFF. As DNA, the CDR3 is TGTGCCAGCTCACCACCTGCTCCCGGGGCCGGGGAGCTGTTTTTT. The full variable domain, its missing parts supplied by reference TRBV18 and TRBJ2-2, is NAGVMQNPRHLVRRRGQEARLRCSPMKGHSHVYWYRQLPEEGLKFMVYLQKENIIDESGMPKERFSAEFPKEGPSILRIQQVVRGDSAAYFCASSPPAPGAGELFFGEGSRLTVL.

Many counts were recorded for this clonotype. V and J are TRBV7-2 and TRBJ1-2; 7 bases map to TRBD1. Unmatched junction bases numbered 3, after V lost 5 bases and J lost 0 bases. Germline V CDR1 and CDR2: SGHTA, FQGNSA. The CDR3 loop spans 14 amino acids. The CDR3 here is CASSLGTANYGYTF. As DNA, the CDR3 is TGTGCCAGCAGCCTCGGGACAGCTAACTATGGCTACACCTTC.

The chain employs TRBV9 and TRBJ2-5; TRBD2 might be the D (5 bases). This CDR3 is 14 amino acids long. Germline loops: CDR1 SGDLS, CDR2 YYNGEE. Trimming took off 3 bases at V and 4 bases at J, with 13 bases between the two ends. CDR3 in amino acids: CASSGHLRGETQYF. The DNA of the CDR3 is TGTGCCAGCAGCGGACATCTCCGGGGAGAGACCCAGTACTTC.

This clonotype has at least ten counts. V and J are TRBV20-1 and TRBJ1-2, with D possibly being TRBD1 (6 bases). CDR1 is DFQATT and CDR2 is SNEGSKA in the germline V gene (reference sequence). The CDR3 consists of 15 residues. Trimming removed 3 bases at V and 5 bases at J, with 19 bases between. CDR3 amino acids: CSARTVGGSEYGYTF. DNA of the CDR3: TGCAGTGCTAGGACCGTAGGGGGGTCGGAATATGGCTACACCTTC.